Following are 14 T cell receptor beta chains from one sample sequenced in a study of shared clonotypes between healthy human individuals. Here immunoSEQ multiplex PCR was the method, and the copy in TCRdb shows in-frame clones only, minus some. The table has fewer than 1.8 million clones, approximately 98.5% seen once. Material for sequencing was naive CD4+ T cells sorted from blood. Specified subset: CD45RA+ positively selected. Every receptor here comes from a man aged 30-40 years in good health.

The chain carries TRBV9 and TRBJ2-7; D call uncertain. Germline V gene lookup returns CDR1 SGDLS and CDR2 YYNGEE. This CDR3 is 14 amino acids long. V was cut by 4 bases and J by 2 bases, with 13 bases left in between. This CDR3 reads CASSRDINPYEQYF. The CDR3, as DNA: TGTGCCAGCAGCCGCGACATAAACCCCTACGAGCAGTACTTC. The full variable domain, rest sourced from reference TRBV9 and TRBJ2-7, is DSGVTQTPKHLITATGQRVTLRCSPRSGDLSVYWYQQSLDQGLQFLIQYYNGEERAKGNILERFSAQQFPDLHSELNLSSLELGDSALYFCASSRDINPYEQYFGPGTRLTVT.

The chain couples TRBV6-1 to TRBJ2-7, with 7 positions matching TRBD2. The CDR3 spans 12 residues. V shed 5 bases, J shed 6 bases, and the junction held 4 bases outside the gene matches. CDR1 is MNHNS and CDR2 is SASEGT in the germline V gene. In nucleotides, the CDR3 is TGTGCCAGCAGTCGGTCGGGAGGCGAGCAGTACTTC. This codes for CASSRSGGEQYF.

The V gene is TRBV5-1, the J gene TRBJ2-6, with TRBD1 as a possible D gene (6 bases). The V gene's germline CDR1 is SGHRS and CDR2 YFSETQ. V gave up 5 bases and J gave up 0 bases, with 15 bases separating them. CDR3 length equals 17 residues. The DNA of the CDR3 is TGCGCCAGCAGAGTGGACAGACTAAGCTCTGGGGCCAACGTCCTGACTTTC. It yields the protein CASRVDRLSSGANVLTF.

The chain is built from TRBV30 and TRBJ2-1; weak D call: TRBD1 (5 bases). Between the trimmed V and J ends, which lost 0 bases and 2 bases, there was a span of 14 bases. CDR3 length: 16 amino acids. The germline V gene has CDR1 GTSNPN and CDR2 SVGIG (reference sequence). This chain's CDR3 is CAWSVGRGMTYNEQFF. For the CDR3, the DNA is TGTGCCTGGAGTGTGGGAAGGGGTATGACCTACAATGAGCAGTTCTTC.

The chain recombines TRBV19 with TRBJ2-7, with TRBD2 matching over 9 bases. The V segment lost 5 bases and the J segment 5 bases; nucleotides outside the gene matches: 7. Germline-derived CDR1 and CDR2 are LNHDA and SQIVND (reference sequence). The CDR3 is 14 residues long. CDR3 sequence: CASSALAGTNEQYF. CDR3 DNA sequence: TGTGCCAGTAGTGCTCTAGCGGGAACGAACGAGCAGTACTTC. Drawing the rest from reference TRBV19 and TRBJ2-7, the complete variable domain is DGGITQSPKYLFRKEGQNVTLSCEQNLNHDAMYWYRQDPGQGLRLIYYSQIVNDFQKGDIAEGYSVSREKKESFPLTVTSAQKNPTAFYLCASSALAGTNEQYFGPGTRLTVT.

The chain recombines TRBV5-4 with TRBJ2-2; TRBD1 aligns across 12 bases. The trim removed 4 bases at V and 6 bases at J, leaving 10 bases unmatched. Per germline, CDR1 SGHNT and CDR2 YYREEE (reference sequence). The CDR3 sequence is 17 residues long. The CDR3 loop is CASSPRGTGGMSGELFF. The DNA for the CDR3 is TGTGCCAGCAGCCCGAGAGGGACAGGGGGCATGTCCGGGGAGCTGTTTTTT.

As for this clone: At the DNA level, this CDR3 is encoded by other sequences in the same sample as well. CDR3 sequence (DNA): TGTGCCAGCAGTGAAGCCTCCTACGAGCAGTACTTC. This codes for CASSEASYEQYF. V and J are TRBV2 and TRBJ2-7; D gene ambiguous. This CDR3 is 12 amino acids long. The germline CDR1 and CDR2 sequences are SNHLY and FYNNEI. Deletions cut 0 bases from V and 0 bases from J, with 0 bases between.

The V gene is TRBV30, the J gene TRBJ2-5; 8 bases are a match to TRBD1. Germline CDR1 reads GTSNPN; CDR2 reads SVGIG (reference sequence). Trimming cost V 5 bases and J 4 bases; bases outside gene matches: 9. The CDR3 is 14 residues long. In DNA form, the CDR3 reads TGTGCCTGGGGCCGGCAGGGGGCCGGAGAGACCCAGTACTTC. Its translation: CAWGRQGAGETQYF.

J is TRBJ1-1 and V is TRBV6-5; D is uncertain. V lost 0 bases and J 2 bases, leaving 10 bases between the germline ends. The CDR3 runs to 15 residues. Germline loops: CDR1 MNHEY, CDR2 SVGAGI. CDR3 residues: CASSYSSGANTEAFF. The CDR3, as DNA: TGTGCCAGCAGTTACTCGAGCGGAGCAAACACTGAAGCTTTCTTT.

For this clone: One end of the junction fails to match germline, which may point to a read error. V is TRBV7-7 and J is TRBJ2-7; a possible D gene is TRBD1 (5 bases). This CDR3 contains 13 residues. Germline CDR1 and CDR2: SSHAT and FNYEAQ (reference sequence). The CDR3 sequence is CASSTADSHEQYF. The CDR3 nucleotides read TGTGCTAGCAGCACCGCTGACAGCCACGAGCAGTACTTC.

The rearrangement joins TRBV27 to TRBJ2-1; possible D gene TRBD2, 5 bases. V lost 8 bases and J 3 bases, leaving 20 bases between the germline ends. Germline CDR1 MNHEY, CDR2 SMNVEV (reference sequence). This CDR3 contains 16 residues. The CDR3 loop is CASLKGSTLIYNEQFF. In DNA, the CDR3 is TGTGCCAGCCTAAAAGGGAGCACCCTGATCTACAATGAGCAGTTCTTC.

The CDR3 nucleotides are TGCGCCAGCAGTATGGTCAGGGGGCCAGAGGATGAATACAATGAGCAGTTCTTC. This sequence encodes CASSMVRGPEDEYNEQFF. V usage is TRBV5-1 and J usage is TRBJ2-1, with TRBD1 matching over 8 bases. This CDR3 spans 18 amino acids. V was clipped by 5 bases and J by 4 bases; unmatched bases: 17. In germline, CDR1 is SGHRS, CDR2 YFSETQ.

The genes are TRBV7-9 and TRBJ1-4; D remains ambiguous. The CDR3 is 15 amino acids. Germline V CDR1 and CDR2: SEHNR, FQNEAQ (reference sequence). Trimming pared 2 bases from V and 0 bases from J, leaving 7 bases between. The CDR3 loop is CASSLFRPTNEKLFF. CDR3 nucleotide sequence: TGTGCCAGCAGCTTATTCAGGCCAACTAATGAAAAACTGTTTTTT.

As concerns this clone: Other DNA sequences in the same sample also yield this CDR3. V usage is TRBV11-2 and J usage is TRBJ1-5; D is perhaps TRBD1 (6 bases). The CDR3 has 13 residues. The germline V and J ends were trimmed by 4 bases and 5 bases, with 9 bases remaining between them. Germline-derived CDR1 and CDR2 are SGHAT and FQNNGV. The CDR3 sequence: CASSSQGDQPQHF. CDR3 coding DNA: TGTGCCAGCAGCTCACAGGGAGATCAGCCCCAGCATTTT.